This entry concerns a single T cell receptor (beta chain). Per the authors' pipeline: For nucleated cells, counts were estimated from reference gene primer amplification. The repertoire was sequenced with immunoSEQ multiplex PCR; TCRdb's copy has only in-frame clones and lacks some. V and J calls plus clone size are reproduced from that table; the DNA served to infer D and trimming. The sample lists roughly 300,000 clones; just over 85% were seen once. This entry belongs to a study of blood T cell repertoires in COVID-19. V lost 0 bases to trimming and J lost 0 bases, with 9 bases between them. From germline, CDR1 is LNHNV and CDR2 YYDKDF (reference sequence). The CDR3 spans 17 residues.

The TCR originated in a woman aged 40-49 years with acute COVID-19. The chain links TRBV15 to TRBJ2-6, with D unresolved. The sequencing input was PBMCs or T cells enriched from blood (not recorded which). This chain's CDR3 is CATSRDKTNSGANVLTF. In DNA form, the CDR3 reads TGTGCCACCAGCAGAGACAAAACTAACTCTGGGGCCAACGTCCTGACTTTC.